The text below deals with one T cell receptor beta chain. Antigen specificity is unknown. PCR primers comprised 60 Vbeta and 13 Jbeta primers. Measured with immunoSEQ multiplex PCR; TCRdb has only the in-frame clones, and not every one. The sample has 120,000 or so clones; 75% to 85% are singletons. The data stem from a study of cytomegalovirus exposure and HLA in healthy donors. General observations from the study: 150 or so TCR beta chains were listed as cytomegalovirus-associated. Prior analysis indicated that the majority of TCR beta V segments exhibited productivity approximately 90% or approximately 30% of the time.

The CDR3 extends over 18 amino acids. The junction had 19 bases not matched to a gene; V was cut back by 6 bases and J by 4 bases. Germline V lookup: CDR1 SGDLS, CDR2 YYNGEE. These donors counted as nominally healthy when sampled, but unrecorded immune exposures were likely. The J gene is TRBJ1-2, the V gene TRBV9; 9 bases align to TRBD1. Sequenced material: PBMCs. This TCR came from a man aged 40-49 years in good health and CMV-seronegative. The CDR3 protein is CASTRGTGSRYSPYGYTF. The DNA for the CDR3 is TGTGCCAGCACCCGGGGGACAGGGTCTCGGTATTCGCCCTATGGCTACACCTTC.